This TCR beta chain was found in a study of cytomegalovirus exposure and HLA in healthy donors. Study-level results: Researchers counted roughly 150 TCR beta chains as cytomegalovirus-associated. Analyses of presence/absence relied on an assumption of roughly uniform sequencing depth across donors. A few CMV-associated chains were confirmed in vitro to be specific for CMV antigens.

This clone appeared a few times. What it recognizes is unknown. The study ran its PCR with 60 Vbeta and 13 Jbeta primers. Only in-frame clones appear in the TCRdb table, and some are missing; sequencing was by immunoSEQ multiplex PCR. The sample includes roughly 140,000 clones, roughly 77% of them seen just once. This receptor was taken from a man aged 25 to 40 in good health and CMV-seronegative. Material for sequencing was PBMCs.

The CDR3 here is CASSPESYEQYF. As DNA, the CDR3 is TGTGCCAGCAGTCCTGAGTCCTACGAGCAGTACTTC. V is TRBV28 and J is TRBJ2-7; D is uncertain. V shed 5 bases and J shed 1 base, with 6 bases lying between them. The length of the CDR3 is 12 residues. CDR1 is MDHEN and CDR2 is SYDVKM in the germline V gene.